This TCR beta chain was profiled in a study of T cells after yellow fever vaccination. CDR1 is WNHNN and CDR2 is SYGVQD in the germline V gene (reference sequence). The CDR3 covers 14 residues. The V gene lost 7 bases and the J gene lost 4 bases, with 14 bases spanning the gap. As TCR cDNA was made by 5'RACE template switching, a universal primer site and UMIs were added. TCRdb passed the 5' RACE reads through MiXCR, listing each CDR3 protein once. The sample lists roughly 65,000 distinct CDR3 sequences, approximately 6.2% seen once, with around 2.1% in the top ten. Remarks on this clonotype: The antigen is unknown.

Study-level results: The study re-detected most primary-vaccination clones after the booster (96% CD4, roughly 85% CD8). A minor fraction of clonotypes spanned both CD4 and CD8 compartments. Contaminating bulk clonotypes could be abundant in FACS-sorted repertoires.

This specimen consisted of CD4+ T cells sorted from PBMCs, obtained less than 18 days after the first yellow fever vaccination. The chain has TRBV10-1 and TRBJ1-5; the D is unclear. The sequence derives from a man between 18 and 35 years old who received the YFV17D yellow fever vaccine. The CDR3 region is CASTQGWQNQPQHF. DNA for the CDR3: TGCGCCAGCACTCAAGGGTGGCAAAATCAGCCCCAGCATTTT.